This T cell receptor beta chain was recorded in a study of blood T cell repertoires in COVID-19. Whole-study context: Italy, Spain and the United States were the sources of the convalescent and acute COVID-19 samples. T cells, B-cell-depleted T cells, or PBMCs supplied cDNA or gDNA.

The germline V gene has CDR1 SGHRS and CDR2 YFSETQ. This CDR3 comprises 15 residues. The V gene lost 0 bases and the J gene lost 7 bases, with 16 bases spanning the gap. Per the original methods: Researchers report that nucleated cell counts were estimated from reference gene primer amplification. The data were produced by immunoSEQ multiplex PCR, yet TCRdb's version contains in-frame clones alone and is incomplete. The DNA was the basis for D and trimming; V, J and clone size are from that table. Among 35,000 to 45,000 clones, roughly 73% were seen once, and the ten largest hold about 33%. Input material: peripheral blood. The source is a man aged 55 to 69 with acute or convalescent COVID-19. The chain joins TRBV5-1 to TRBJ1-1, with a possible D match to TRBD1 (5 bases). Here the CDR3 reads CASSLGGDRRDEAFF. The CDR3, as DNA: TGCGCCAGCAGCTTGGGTGGGGACCGGCGGGATGAAGCTTTCTTT.